The sequence of this T cell receptor beta chain was determined in a study of shared clonotypes between healthy human individuals. The assay was immunoSEQ multiplex PCR, and TCRdb's table has in-frame clones only and misses some. The sample contains around 550,000 clones, about 95% of which appear only once. V lost 3 bases and J 8 bases, leaving 10 bases between the germline ends. Germline CDR1 is MGHRA and CDR2 is YSYEKL. The CDR3 has 13 amino acids. CD45RO-negative, CCR7-positively selected cells formed the naive CD8 fraction, excluding terminally differentiated effector memory CD45RA+ cells. The TCR originated in a woman in her thirties in good health. This chain links TRBV4-1 with TRBJ1-4; D remains ambiguous. The specimen sequenced was naive CD8+ T cells sorted from blood. The CDR3, as DNA: TGCGCCAGCAGCCATCGCATCGTAGAAAAACTGTTTTTT. It codes for CASSHRIVEKLFF.